One sample yielded the 5 T cell receptor beta chains listed below, sequenced in a study of vaccination effects on CD4 cells after COVID-19. In the ViraFEST assay, antigen-specific CD4+ clonotypes were identified by expansion after peptide-pool stimulation. Researchers isolated CD4+ T cells once 9 to 11 days of culture had elapsed. Between March and December 2020, the person had a SARS-CoV-2 infection that PCR confirmed. The protocol was immunoSEQ multiplex PCR, while the TCRdb copy is restricted to in-frame clones and leaves out a portion. The table includes tens of thousands of clones, roughly 77% detected once. Their antigen targets remain unknown. Sequencing was performed on CD4+ T cells from PBMCs cultured with HCoV-NL63 spike peptides, taken before COVID-19 vaccination. Source of these receptors: a human donor who had a prior SARS-CoV-2 infection.

CDR3 loop: CASSSGLAGGLTDTQYF. The CDR3 DNA sequence: TGTGCCAGCAGCTCGGGACTAGCGGGGGGTCTCACAGATACGCAGTATTTT. The chain combines TRBV11-2 with TRBJ2-3; 15 positions agree with TRBD2. The length of the CDR3 is 17 residues. After removal of 4 bases from V and 2 bases from J, the junction contained 4 bases not matched to a gene. From germline, CDR1 is SGHAT and CDR2 FQNNGV.

This clone was seen just once. This chain uses TRBV19 with TRBJ1-2, with D possibly TRBD1 on 5 matching bases. With 9 bases removed from V and 8 bases from J, the gap between germline ends came to 22 bases. Germline V lookup: CDR1 LNHDA, CDR2 SQIVND (reference sequence). This CDR3 has 14 residues. The CDR3 bases are TGTGCCAGCCAGTCCCTACAGGCCTCGGGAGGCTACACCTTC. Translating gives CASQSLQASGGYTF. Using reference TRBV19 and TRBJ1-2 for the parts outside the CDR3, the full variable domain is DGGITQSPKYLFRKEGQNVTLSCEQNLNHDAMYWYRQDPGQGLRLIYYSQIVNDFQKGDIAEGYSVSREKKESFPLTVTSAQKNPTAFYLCASQSLQASGGYTFGSGTRLTVV.

The chain has TRBV5-1 and TRBJ2-1, with 9 bases lining up with TRBD2. This CDR3 has 17 residues. Germline V gene lookup returns CDR1 SGHRS and CDR2 YFSETQ. The junction had 13 bases not matched to a gene; V was cut back by 0 bases and J by 9 bases. The CDR3 DNA follows: TGCGCCAGCAGCTTGGACCCTGGCGGGGGGGCTTTTAGTGAGCAGTTCTTC. Translation: CASSLDPGGGAFSEQFF.

The chain joins TRBV5-1 to TRBJ2-1; either TRBD1 or TRBD2 may fit D (6 bases each). CDR3 length: 15 residues. Germline V lookup: CDR1 SGHRS, CDR2 YFSETQ. V was shortened by 1 base and J by 4 bases, with 12 bases between the two germline ends. The CDR3 is CASSLLGGRYNEQFF. The CDR3 coding sequence is TGCGCCAGCAGCTTGCTTGGGGGGCGTTACAATGAGCAGTTCTTC.

This clone is judged medium-sized. Here the CDR3 DNA reads TGTGCCAGCGGTGTCCGACAGGGGAGCTCGGGCGAGCAGTACTTC. Its translation is CASGVRQGSSGEQYF. J is TRBJ2-7 and V is TRBV27, with 8 bases fitting TRBD1. The CDR3 spans 15 residues. CDR1 and CDR2 (germline): MNHEY, SMNVEV (reference sequence). Trimming cost V 8 bases and J 6 bases; bases outside gene matches: 15.